The 22 T cell receptor beta chains presented below share a single source sample, sequenced in a study of T cells in Graves' hyperthyroidism and ophthalmopathy. The investigators amplified TCR beta CDR3 regions from RNA transcripts. With the HTBI primer set, the TCR CDR3 went through a first round of RT-PCR. MiXCR was run by TCRdb on the multiplex PCR reads, yielding one entry per CDR3 protein. The sample lists fewer than 750,000 distinct CDR3 sequences; 35% to 55% were seen once. Sequenced sample: peripheral blood or thyroid tissue (not recorded which). The receptors were gathered from a woman between 18 and 30 years old with Graves' hyperthyroidism.

This clonotype was found a few times. This rearrangement joins TRBV29-1 to TRBJ2-7; 8 bases agree with TRBD1. With 6 bases clipped from V and 5 bases from J, the junction kept 9 bases outside the gene matches. Germline lookup yields CDR1 SQVTM and CDR2 ANQGSEA. The CDR3 is made up of 13 amino acids. CDR3 DNA: TGCAGCGTCCGCCGGGACAGGAGAAACGAGCAGTACTTC. Amino acids: CSVRRDRRNEQYF.

This clonotype was counted at least ten times. The chain joins TRBV3-1 to TRBJ2-2, with 8 nucleotides matching TRBD2. CDR3 length equals 15 residues. The V segment lost 3 bases and the J segment 7 bases; nucleotides outside the gene matches: 7. The germline CDR1 and CDR2 sequences are LGHDT and YNNKEL (reference sequence). CDR3 amino acids: CASSQEREFVGELFF. As DNA, the CDR3 is TGTGCCAGCAGCCAGGAGCGGGAGTTCGTCGGGGAGCTGTTTTTT.

V and J are TRBV15 and TRBJ1-2; 7 bases match TRBD1. The J segment lost 9 bases and the V segment lost 3 bases, leaving 13 bases of the junction unmatched. The length of the CDR3 is 15 residues. CDR1 LNHNV and CDR2 YYDKDF come from the germline V gene (reference sequence). DNA of the CDR3: TGTGCCACCAGCAGTTCCCAGGGGGGCGTCCGTCGCTACACCTTC. Amino acid sequence: CATSSSQGGVRRYTF.

There are many counts of this clonotype. The chain employs TRBV7-9 and TRBJ2-7; D gene uncertain. Germline V gene sequence: CDR1 SEHNR, CDR2 FQNEAQ (reference sequence). CDR3 length: 15 amino acids. Trimming pared 4 bases from V and 4 bases from J, leaving 17 bases between. This CDR3 is CASSWNSPALYEQYF. CDR3 nucleotides: TGTGCCAGCAGCTGGAACTCACCTGCACTTTACGAGCAGTACTTC.

The rearrangement joins TRBV29-1 to TRBJ2-7, with 9 positions matching TRBD2. Germline V lookup: CDR1 SQVTM, CDR2 ANQGSEA. The V segment lost 8 bases and the J segment 2 bases; nucleotides outside the gene matches: 10. CDR3 length: 14 residues. This chain's CDR3 is CSLTGAGGPYEQYF. In nucleotides, the CDR3 is TGCAGCTTAACTGGGGCGGGAGGGCCCTACGAGCAGTACTTC.

As to this clonotype: A read error may be the cause here, since a much bigger clone is one base away. The V and J genes are TRBV5-4 and TRBJ1-1; maybe TRBD1 (5 bases). The CDR3 sequence is 11 residues long. Germline assignment: CDR1 SGHNT and CDR2 YYREEE (reference sequence). The CDR3 coding sequence is TGTGCCAGCGGACTTCTGGGGGAAGCTTCCTTT. This codes for CASGLLGEASF.

On this clonotype itself: The germline gene is not matched at one end of the junction; a read error may be the cause. The chain joins TRBV11-3 to TRBJ1-2; a weak D match, TRBD1 (6 bases). CDR3 size: 14 residues. Per the germline V gene, CDR1 is SGHNT and CDR2 is YENEEA. Written as DNA, the CDR3 is TGTGCCAGCAGTCCGCGCCCGGGCAGGGGTGGCTACGCCTTC. Amino acid sequence: CASSPRPGRGGYAF.

V gene TRBV10-3 combines with J gene TRBJ2-4, with TRBD2 identical over 7 bases. The CDR3 has 12 amino acids. V lost 8 bases to trimming and J lost 3 bases; unmatched junction nucleotides: 1. Germline lookup yields CDR1 ENHRY and CDR2 SYGVKD. CDR3 loop: CAISSGKNIQYF. The CDR3 coding sequence is TGTGCCATCTCTAGCGGCAAAAACATTCAGTACTTC.

The rearrangement links TRBV20-1 to TRBJ1-4, with D uncertain. The CDR3 has 15 amino acids. The V gene's germline CDR1 is DFQATT and CDR2 SNEGSKA (reference sequence). The V end was cut by 2 bases, the J end by 5 bases, with 15 bases between. CDR3 nucleotide sequence: TGCAGTGCTAGACCCCTCGGGCGCCGGAATGAAAAACTGTTTTTT. Residues: CSARPLGRRNEKLFF.

V and J are TRBV11-2 and TRBJ2-2; 8 bases are shared with TRBD2. The CDR3 runs 17 residues. Trimming cost V 5 bases and J 5 bases; bases outside gene matches: 13. Germline lookup yields CDR1 SGHAT and CDR2 FQNNGV. CDR3 bases: TGTGCCAGCAGCCTAGTATCACCCGCGGGAGGAACCGGGGAGCTGTTTTTT. Translating it yields CASSLVSPAGGTGELFF.

There are many counts of this clonotype. This rearrangement joins TRBV7-9 to TRBJ2-7, with D possibly matching TRBD1 (5 bases). The V gene lost 5 bases and the J gene lost 0 bases, with 14 bases spanning the gap. The CDR3 covers 15 residues. Germline CDR1 is SEHNR and CDR2 is FQNEAQ (reference sequence). CDR3 in amino acids: CASSPSIGDSYEQYF. CDR3 bases: TGTGCCAGCAGCCCCTCAATAGGGGACTCCTACGAGCAGTACTTC.

CDR3 sequence (DNA): TGCGCCAGCAGCTTGGGCCGGGACGGCTCTGGAAACACCATATATTTT. Protein product: CASSLGRDGSGNTIYF. The chain joins TRBV5-1 to TRBJ1-3; D perhaps matches TRBD1 (5 bases). Trimming stripped 0 bases from V and 0 bases from J, with 10 bases between. This CDR3 comprises 16 residues. Germline CDR1 SGHRS, CDR2 YFSETQ.

This clonotype was counted ten times or more. This chain joins TRBV19 and TRBJ1-1, with D possibly matching TRBD1 (5 bases). The germline CDR1 and CDR2 sequences are LNHDA and SQIVND (reference sequence). Trimming shortened V by 2 bases and J by 0 bases, and 10 bases separated the two germline ends. The CDR3 consists of 15 residues. The DNA for the CDR3 is TGTGCCAGTAGTATAACAGGAACTATGAACACTGAAGCTTTCTTT. Encoded protein: CASSITGTMNTEAFF.

The chain combines TRBV10-3 with TRBJ2-7, with 7 bases fitting TRBD1. From germline, CDR1 is ENHRY and CDR2 SYGVKD. V dropped 8 bases and J dropped 6; count of bases not matched to a gene: 13. This CDR3 has 14 residues. The DNA of the CDR3 is TGTGCCATCGAGGACAGGTTGGGGTTACTCGAGCAGTACTTC. Its protein product is CAIEDRLGLLEQYF.

The chain couples TRBV7-3 to TRBJ2-5; the match to TRBD2 covers 11 bases. CDR3 length: 17 residues. Unmatched junction bases numbered 12, after V lost 5 bases and J lost 4 bases. Germline loops: CDR1 SGHTA, CDR2 FQGTGA. CDR3 residues: CASSPDTSGSFLETQYF. In DNA, the CDR3 is TGTGCCAGCAGCCCTGACACTAGCGGGAGTTTCTTAGAGACCCAGTACTTC.

This chain joins TRBV24-1 and TRBJ2-7; D unresolved. Trimming removed 4 bases from V and 2 bases from J, with 11 bases in between. The CDR3 has 14 amino acids. CDR1 KGHDR and CDR2 SFDVKD come from the germline V gene. CDR3 region: CATSESTVPYEQYF. The CDR3, as DNA: TGTGCCACCAGTGAGTCAACAGTTCCCTACGAGCAGTACTTC.

Of note for this clonotype: The junction differs from germline at one of its ends, possibly a read error. The CDR3 DNA sequence: TGTGCCTGCAGTGCCATAGGGACAGGGGGCTACTCACCCCTCCACTTT. Translating it yields CACSAIGTGGYSPLHF. The chain joins TRBV2 to TRBJ1-6; 12 bases are shared with TRBD1. This CDR3 region has 16 residues. Germline loops: CDR1 SNHLY, CDR2 FYNNEI.

The table lists this clonotype with many counts. The chain recombines TRBV7-9 with TRBJ2-7; TRBD1 matches at 9 bases. The CDR3 extends over 15 amino acids. Germline V gene data show CDR1 as SEHNR and CDR2 as FQNEAQ (reference sequence). V shed 4 bases, J shed 2 bases, and the junction held 6 bases outside the gene matches. The CDR3 DNA reads as TGTGCCAGCAGCTCGGGACAGGGTAACCCCTACGAGCAGTACTTC. Translating it yields CASSSGQGNPYEQYF.

The V gene is TRBV10-2, the J gene TRBJ1-1, with TRBD1 matching over 8 bases. CDR1 is WSHSY, CDR2 SAAADI, per germline. The CDR3 is made up of 15 amino acids. Trimming took 3 bases from V and 10 from J; bases not matched to a gene: 13. The CDR3 is CASSDRQGIEVRAFF. DNA for the CDR3: TGCGCCAGCAGTGATCGACAGGGGATCGAGGTTCGAGCTTTCTTT.

The table lists this clonotype with a few counts. This sequence joins TRBV6-4 and TRBJ2-7; the D gene is possibly TRBD2 (6 bases). The CDR3 has 13 amino acids. Germline V gene sequence: CDR1 MRHNA, CDR2 SNTAGT. V was trimmed by 6 bases and J by 4 bases, leaving 13 bases between them. In DNA form, the CDR3 reads TGTGCCAGCAGCCGGGGGTTTGGATACGAGCAGTACTTC. Its translation: CASSRGFGYEQYF.

About this clonotype itself: One base away lies a much larger clone, so this may be a sequencing read error. The V and J genes are TRBV10-3 and TRBJ1-1; a possible D gene is TRBD1 (5 bases). V was shortened by 5 bases and J by 3 bases, with 13 bases between the two germline ends. Germline CDR1 is ENHRY and CDR2 is SYGVKD. The CDR3 loop spans 14 amino acids. The DNA for the CDR3 is TGTGCCATCAGTTTCCGGGGCACCTACACTGAAGCTTTCTTT. This translates into CAISFRGTYTEAFF.

The rearrangement joins TRBV20-1 to TRBJ1-1, with a possible D match to TRBD1 (5 bases). The CDR3 length is 16 residues. Trimming removed 6 bases at V and 1 base at J, with 21 bases between. CDR1 and CDR2 (germline): DFQATT, SNEGSKA (reference sequence). The CDR3 here is CSASSLTRQGNTEAFF. The CDR3 bases are TGCAGTGCCAGCAGTTTGACCCGGCAGGGGAACACTGAAGCTTTCTTT.